This TCR beta chain appears in the sequencing data of a study of cytomegalovirus exposure and HLA in healthy donors (dated by TCRdb to 2016 to 2017). Regarding the study in general: In an earlier analysis of approximately 640 of the donors, approximately 260 Gb of sequence data and 95 million to 130 million unique TCR beta sequences from 180 million or so T cells were reported. Around 300 gigabases of sequencing data and 70 million to 85 million unique TCR sequences were included in an early release covering about 620 HLA-typed donors. The genetic ancestry cluster associated with self-reported Caucasian donors included about four fifths of the roughly 400 genotyped donors. The study aimed to test whether signatures of past pathogen exposure could be identified by cataloging public T cell receptors. Using immunosequencing, the study profiled T cell repertoires from approximately 700 subjects and related those repertoires to cytomegalovirus serostatus. Along with the approximately 600-subject first cohort, a separate validation cohort of around 110 different subjects was used. High-throughput TCR immunosequencing, statistical association of individual TCRs with disease status, and machine learning were combined to predict cytomegalovirus infection status. To study patterns of TCR occurrence, a later analysis re-analyzed previously published TCR beta repertoires from under 750 donors and added high-resolution HLA genotyping. The later analysis used no new phenotypic data to find candidate immune exposures, relying instead on TCR beta sequences and their occurrence across donors. An earlier analysis of 587 of the donors used high-throughput TCR beta sequencing to judge whether each TCR beta V gene segment behaved as functional or pseudogenic. Donor age, sex, ethnicity and CMV serostatus were collected together with the repertoire data. A later genetic analysis used genome-wide SNP genotypes for 398 of the 666 donors, treating that subset as a discovery cohort. All discovery cohort repertoires had been generated on a single sequencing platform. Class I and class II HLA loci were covered by the typing at four-digit resolution. Typing coverage varied by locus: roughly 620-640 donors for A, B, C, DRB1 and DQB1; under 550 for DQA1; about 590 for DPA1; some 470 for DPB1. A few DR-DQ haplotypes were treated as single units for association and clustering because of strong linkage in the cohort. On average, approximately 250,000 unique TCR beta nucleotide sequences were sequenced per donor among a few hundred genotyped donors of the cohort, with around 19% of those sequences being non-productive.

The CDR3 runs 14 amino acids, cysteine and phenylalanine included. The kept DNA is CDR3 alone, 42 bases in frame from the first base. In the germline V gene, CDR1 corresponds to SGHTA and CDR2 to FQGNSA. V and J are truncated by 5 bases and 4 bases respectively, leaving an intervening sequence of 9 bases. The cohort consisted of 600 to 700 healthy bone marrow donors. Cohort members were all nominally healthy when sampled, although unrecorded immune exposures were likely present. The donor tested CMV seronegative and was one of the 352 seronegative cohort members. Every donor gave a peripheral blood sample, and the peripheral blood mononuclear cells from that sample were used for TCR beta sequencing. Genomic DNA was extracted from the blood cell samples with the Qiagen DNeasy Blood Extraction Kit. The paper's findings and limits, for the study overall: Because some donors lacked HLA typing at each locus, the association tests relied only on the typed subset. Linkage disequilibrium might explain the correlated functional status among segregating V segments, but an unknown experimental factor could not be excluded. In the study, 164 TCR beta chains were listed as associated with cytomegalovirus. A further reported finding was that TCR beta sequences accurately predicted the HLA-A and HLA-B alleles for most subjects in the first cohort. In both the original and validation cohorts, the classifier was reported to diagnose cytomegalovirus status with high specificity and sensitivity. According to a later analysis, parvovirus B19, influenza, CMV and Epstein-Barr virus appeared linked to several top co-occurrence clusters. Because counts were too low, seventeen rarely observed V segments, including chromosome 9 orphons, were excluded from the earlier analysis of several hundred of the donors. In vitro tests confirmed that a few of the cytomegalovirus-associated TCR beta chains recognize cytomegalovirus antigens. According to a later genetic analysis, donors in an Asian-associated ancestry cluster had fewer N-insertions in productive TCRs than the roughly 670-donor mean. Some IMGT-functional V segments, including TRBV6-2 and TRBV6-3, could not be told apart with the 87-base-pair reads, so those segments were excluded. According to the authors, the approach could potentially be generalized to other disease states and immunological phenotypes. According to a later analysis, TCR association rates differed among HLA loci, with DRB1 alleles showing the most associated TCRs and HLA-C alleles showing the fewest. According to a later analysis, most CMV-associated TCR beta chains appeared to be HLA-restricted, and the HLA associations seemed to be driven largely by CMV exposure. Most TCR sequences were observed very rarely across donors, whereas some public TCRs were present in many individuals. Immune exposure information for the cohort was limited to CMV serostatus. In an earlier analysis of a few hundred of the donors, most TCR beta V segments were observed in productive rearrangements about 90% or about 30% of the time, broadly matching IMGT annotations. Roughly uniform sequencing depth across donors was assumed in presence/absence analyses, although this assumption may not hold. The cohort was sequenced for TCR beta chains only, and without alpha or paired-chain data the features that could be detected were limited. The sequencing pipeline was judged likely to have produced a cluster of highly shared sequence variants as a technical artifact. Compared with equally common non-associated chains, HLA-associated TCR beta chains in a later analysis were more clonally expanded and had lower generation probabilities. Strong co-occurrence of HLA alleles, especially DR and DQ, made assigning TCR associations to individual alleles difficult. Specific HLA alleles were associated with 15,000 to 20,000 TCR beta sequences at a false discovery rate of 0.05 in a later analysis. A later genetic analysis associated a missense DCLRE1C variant with V-gene and J-gene trimming of TCR beta chains, and an independent cohort replicated the association.

The library relied on the immunoSEQ multiplex PCR assay. For the multiplex PCR, a mixture combining 60 forward primers for TCR Vbeta segments and 13 reverse primers for TCR Jbeta segments was used. Amplification of the CDR3 region of rearranged TCR beta genes was performed with a multiplex PCR assay on genomic DNA. On the Illumina HiSeq System, the amplified TCR beta libraries were sequenced as 87-base-pair reads. Concerning the study's data processing: Across the 500 to 850 repertoires, a later analysis counted approximately 75 million unique TCR beta chains, 8.5 million to 12 million of which were shared by at least two donors. To remove PCR and sequencing errors, raw reads were error-corrected and collapsed into unique sequences using a nearest-neighbor algorithm that merged closely related sequences. V, D and J gene segments were assigned by aligning CDR3 sequences to IMGT reference sequences. For a sequence to be retained, a match of at least six nucleotides to both a V gene segment and a J gene segment was required. Rearrangements were classified as productive when the CDR3 lacked stop codons and remained in frame with V and J, and all other rearrangements were classified as non-productive. CDR3 was defined according to IMGT convention as the region running from the second conserved V-encoded cysteine to the conserved J-encoded phenylalanine. The earlier analysis of about 500 of the donors excluded sequences that lacked an unambiguous match to a single V gene segment. An earlier analysis of 587 of the donors classified V segments as functional when productive rearrangements were above 56.7% and as segregating when the standard deviation between donors was above 5%. To diagnose cytomegalovirus status from the catalog of TCR beta chain sequences, a statistical classification framework was built. In a later analysis, V and J genes were assigned by comparing TCR nucleotide sequences against IMGT/GENE-DB human TR gene sequences. In a later analysis, CDR3 sequences and most-parsimonious VDJ recombination scenarios were assigned using the TCRdist pipeline. In a later analysis, every TCR beta chain was defined by the combination of its CDR3 amino acid sequence and its V-gene family, and reads without a unique V-gene family were dropped. In a later analysis, fewer than 650 highly shared, low-generation-probability nucleotide sequences were removed to address suspected cross-contamination and a sequencing artifact. A later analysis calculated a clonal expansion index for each public chain from normalized within-repertoire ranks of inferred template counts. In a later analysis, generation probabilities were computed with a VDJ recombination model fitted to out-of-frame rearrangements, and the resulting probabilities were checked against IGoR. A later analysis scored TCR-TCR, TCR-HLA and TCR-CMV co-occurrence with hypergeometric tests, applying a repertoire-size bias correction to TCR pairs. In a later analysis, false discovery rates were estimated by permuting HLA or CMV assignments 20 times. In a later analysis, co-occurring TCRs were grouped using DBSCAN, and TCRdist sequence similarity was added for clustering within HLA-allele-positive subsets. Repertoires with fewer than 30,000 or more than 120,000 public chains were left out of co-occurrence clustering, as were five repertoires with anomalous nucleotide sharing. TCRdb stores this immuneACCESS table with in-frame sequences only. Part of the clones is absent; in the studies checked, under half of the shortfall reflects unresolved V genes, and no reason is known for the rest. From that table come the V and J calls and clone size; the DNA was used to work out D and trimming. The table for this sample lists 100,000 to 150,000 clones. The ten biggest clones cover more than 1.5% of the sample.

Points on this clone: The specificity of this receptor is unknown.

In this chain, TRBV7-2 is recombined with TRBJ1-6; confidence is insufficient to name the D gene. The TCR comes from a man between 18 and 29 years old in good health and CMV-seronegative. The specimen sequenced was PBMCs. The CDR3 protein is CASSDRQYNSPLHF. The nucleotides read TGTGCCAGCAGCGATCGACAATATAATTCACCCCTCCACTTT.